The 5 T cell receptor beta chains presented below share a single source sample, sequenced in a study of regulatory T cells in long-lasting Graves disease. As for time point: newly diagnosed GD, antithyroid drugs for less than 3 months. Making the TCR library involved RNA that had been extracted from PBMCs. Arm-PCR with iRepertoire HTBI primers amplified the CDR3 regions for these TCR beta libraries. TCRdb recomputed calls from the multiplex PCR reads with MiXCR, one row per CDR3 protein. Altogether 420,000 or so distinct CDR3 sequences are present, less than 20% being singletons, with the ten largest covering around 23%. Separately, the same data were catalogued under a study of T cells in Graves' hyperthyroidism and ophthalmopathy.

The source was peripheral blood mononuclear cells (PBMCs), collected at new diagnosis, from a patient treated with antithyroid drugs. All receptors derive from a woman between 18 and 30 years old with Graves disease.

This clonotype was counted at least ten times. The V and J genes are TRBV9 and TRBJ2-7; TRBD2 is a possible D gene (5 bases). The CDR3 is made up of 15 amino acids. V lost 2 bases, J lost 3 bases, and 15 bases lay in between. Per germline, CDR1 SGDLS and CDR2 YYNGEE. The CDR3 DNA reads as TGTGCCAGCAGCGTGAGTGAGGGCGCCCACTACGAGCAGTACTTC. Translated: CASSVSEGAHYEQYF.

Ten or more counts support this clonotype. This chain uses TRBV20-1 with TRBJ2-3; perhaps TRBD2 as D (6 bases). The CDR3 spans 13 residues. Trimming removed 6 bases from V and 0 bases from J, with 10 bases in between. Germline CDR1 reads DFQATT; CDR2 reads SNEGSKA (reference sequence). The CDR3: CSAPLASTDTQYF. The CDR3, as DNA: TGCAGTGCCCCGCTAGCGAGCACAGATACGCAGTATTTT.

This clonotype was seen repeatedly, ten times or more. The chain has TRBV28 and TRBJ2-7; D remains ambiguous. Trimming removed 2 bases from V and 3 bases from J, with 5 bases in between. This CDR3 contains 12 residues. Germline assignment: CDR1 MDHEN and CDR2 SYDVKM. The CDR3 spells CASSLGHYEQYF. The DNA for the CDR3 is TGTGCCAGCAGTTTAGGGCACTACGAGCAGTACTTC. Full variable domain (remainder filled in from reference TRBV28 and TRBJ2-7): DVKVTQSSRYLVKRTGEKVFLECVQDMDHENMFWYRQDPGLGLRLIYFSYDVKMKEKGDIPEGYSVSREKKERFSLILESASTNQTSMYLCASSLGHYEQYFGPGTRLTVT.

This clonotype was counted many times. This rearrangement joins TRBV20-1 to TRBJ2-5, with 8 bases identical to TRBD2. The CDR3 has 13 residues. J gave up 2 bases and V 5 bases, and 4 bases lay outside the gene matches. Germline assignment: CDR1 DFQATT and CDR2 SNEGSKA (reference sequence). CDR3 nucleotides: TGCAGTGCTGGGACTAGGCTACAAGAGACCCAGTACTTC. Encoded protein: CSAGTRLQETQYF.

This clonotype was seen repeatedly, ten times or more. The J gene is TRBJ2-3, the V gene TRBV29-1, with D perhaps TRBD1 (5 bases). This CDR3 contains 13 residues. V lost 6 bases, J lost 2 bases, and 12 bases lay in between. Germline assignment: CDR1 SQVTM and CDR2 ANQGSEA. This chain's CDR3 is CSVLKGITDTQYF. The CDR3 DNA reads TGCAGCGTGCTGAAGGGGATCACAGATACGCAGTATTTT.